The clone carrying this T cell receptor (beta chain) has at least ten counts. TCRdb used MiXCR to reprocess the 5' RACE reads, holding one entry per CDR3 protein. The sample lists about 240,000 distinct CDR3 sequences, around 7.8% occurring once. The data derive from a study of CD8 T cells in ankylosing spondylitis. This clonotype was sampled from a male donor with ankylosing spondylitis or in good health (not recorded which). Sample: blood, either unsorted or a sorted T cell fraction (not recorded which).

Written as DNA, the CDR3 is TGTGCCAGCAGTTACAGTGGAGTCCTCCGGGGCAATGAGCAGTTCTTC. Translating it yields CASSYSGVLRGNEQFF. The rearrangement uses TRBV6-2 or TRBV6-3 and TRBJ2-1; a weak D match, TRBD2 (5 bases). V lost 2 bases, J lost 6 bases, and 17 bases lay in between. The CDR3 totals 16 residues. Germline CDR1 is MNHEY and CDR2 is SVGEGT.